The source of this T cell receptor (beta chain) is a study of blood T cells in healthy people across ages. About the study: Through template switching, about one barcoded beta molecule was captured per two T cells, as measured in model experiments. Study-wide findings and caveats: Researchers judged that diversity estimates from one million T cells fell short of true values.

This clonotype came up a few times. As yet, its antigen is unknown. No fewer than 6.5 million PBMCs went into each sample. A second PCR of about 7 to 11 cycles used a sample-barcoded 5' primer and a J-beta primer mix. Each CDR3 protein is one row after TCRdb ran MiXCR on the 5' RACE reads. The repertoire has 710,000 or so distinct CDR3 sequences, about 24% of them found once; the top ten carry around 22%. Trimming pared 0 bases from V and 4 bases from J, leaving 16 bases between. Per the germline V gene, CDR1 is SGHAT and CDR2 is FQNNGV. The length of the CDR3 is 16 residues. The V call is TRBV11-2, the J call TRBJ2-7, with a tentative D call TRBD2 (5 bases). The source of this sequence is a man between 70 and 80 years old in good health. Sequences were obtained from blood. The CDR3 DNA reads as TGTGCCAGCAGCTTAGATGCCCCGGGGTCGATGTACGAGCAGTACTTC. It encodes CASSLDAPGSMYEQYF. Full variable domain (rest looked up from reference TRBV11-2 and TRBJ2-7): EAGVAQSPRYKIIEKRQSVAFWCNPISGHATLYWYQQILGQGPKLLIQFQNNGVVDDSQLPKDRFSAERLKGVDSTLKIQPAKLEDSAVYLCASSLDAPGSMYEQYFGPGTRLTVT.